This T cell receptor beta chain was sequenced in a study of blood T cell repertoires in COVID-19. As for the study in general: Acute and convalescent COVID-19 samples came from the United States, Italy and Spain.

Seattle-derived patients entered the study during active infection and were followed longitudinally. Sequenced by immunoSEQ multiplex PCR; TCRdb stores in-frame clones only, minus some. The table shows roughly 460,000 clones, with about 87% occurring only once. This CDR3 contains 16 residues. Trimming removed 6 bases at V and 2 bases at J, with 19 bases between. Germline CDR1 and CDR2: DFQATT and SNEGSKA (reference sequence). This TCR was sampled from a man younger than 35 with COVID-19, enrolled during active disease. This chain connects TRBV20-1 to TRBJ2-2, with D unclear. Sequencing was carried out using peripheral blood. CDR3 region: CSASGTRRRNTGELFF. CDR3 in DNA: TGCAGTGCCAGTGGTACTCGGCGGAGAAACACCGGGGAGCTGTTTTTT.